The 10 T cell receptor beta chains in this list originate from one sample, sequenced in a study of cytomegalovirus exposure and HLA in healthy donors (dated by TCRdb to the late 2010s). Library generation was performed with the immunoSEQ multiplex PCR assay. The multiplex PCR relied on a mix of 60 forward primers for TCR Vbeta segments and 13 reverse primers for TCR Jbeta segments. This immuneACCESS table, as held by TCRdb, lists in-frame sequences with V and J called but not all clones. Of the missing ones, under half trace to an unresolved V gene in checked studies; the others have no known cause. The table for this sample shows about 160,000 clones. The ten largest account for approximately 1.5% of the sample. Sample: PBMCs. All receptors derive from a woman aged 50 to 60 in good health and CMV-seronegative.

The chain couples TRBV7-9 to TRBJ2-7; 7 bases are a match to TRBD2. Looked up from germline, CDR1 is SEHNR and CDR2 is FQNEAQ (reference sequence). The CDR3 extends over 17 amino acids. V shed 4 bases and J 3 bases; nucleotides not matched to a gene: 15. The DNA for the CDR3 is TGTGCCAGCAGCTCCGGTTTCGGTAGCGGGTCGATCTACGAGCAGTACTTC. This gives the protein CASSSGFGSGSIYEQYF.

This rearrangement joins TRBV7-2 to TRBJ2-7; D gene unclear. Germline CDR1 and CDR2: SGHTA and FQGNSA. The V gene lost 2 bases and the J gene lost 2 bases, with 10 bases spanning the gap. The CDR3 covers 14 residues. CDR3 protein: CASSLRLEPYEQYF. In DNA form, the CDR3 reads TGTGCCAGCAGCTTAAGACTTGAACCCTACGAGCAGTACTTC.

The V and J genes are TRBV5-1 and TRBJ2-7; perhaps TRBD2 as D (6 bases). Germline CDR1 and CDR2: SGHRS and YFSETQ. This CDR3 contains 12 residues. V lost 5 bases, J lost 6 bases, and 12 bases lay in between. Here the CDR3 reads CASSQEGSEQYF. CDR3 nucleotide sequence: TGCGCCAGCAGTCAGGAGGGGTCCGAGCAGTACTTC.

The V call is TRBV4-1, the J call TRBJ2-4, with a possible D match to TRBD1 (5 bases). With 0 bases removed from V and 6 bases from J, the gap between germline ends came to 12 bases. Per germline, CDR1 MGHRA and CDR2 YSYEKL. CDR3 length equals 15 residues. The CDR3 DNA sequence: TGCGCCAGCAGCCAAGATAGGCAGGGAAGAAACATTCAGTACTTC. Translating gives CASSQDRQGRNIQYF.

V and J are TRBV7-9 and TRBJ1-2, with TRBD1 as a possible D gene (5 bases). Per the germline V gene, CDR1 is SEHNR and CDR2 is FQNEAQ (reference sequence). The CDR3 loop spans 12 amino acids. V was shortened by 5 bases and J by 8 bases, with 12 bases between the two germline ends. The CDR3 is CASSQWGYGYTF. CDR3 bases: TGTGCCAGCAGCCAATGGGGCTACGGCTACACCTTC.

A word on this clone: The sample carries other DNA sequences with the same CDR3. This sequence joins TRBV4-2 and TRBJ2-2; 7 nucleotides line up with TRBD1. Trimming removed 0 bases from V and 3 bases from J; junction bases left unmatched: 4. The CDR3 totals 16 residues. Germline assignment: CDR1 LGHNA and CDR2 YNFKEQ. The CDR3 is CASSQDRGGDTGELFF. DNA for the CDR3: TGTGCCAGCAGCCAAGATCGAGGGGGCGACACCGGGGAGCTGTTTTTT.

The chain combines TRBV19 with TRBJ2-5; 8 nucleotides match TRBD1. Trimming at V came to 2 bases and at J to 5 bases, leaving 7 bases not matched to a gene. Germline CDR1 and CDR2: LNHDA and SQIVND (reference sequence). The CDR3 is 15 amino acids. In DNA form, the CDR3 reads TGTGCCAGTAGTATACGACCAGGGGGCAAGGAGACCCAGTACTTC. Its protein product is CASSIRPGGKETQYF.

The V and J genes are TRBV7-2 and TRBJ2-1; 7 nucleotides line up with TRBD1. The CDR3 is made up of 13 amino acids. Germline CDR1 is SGHTA and CDR2 is FQGNSA. V dropped 1 base and J dropped 6; count of bases not matched to a gene: 0. The CDR3 region is CASSLGQGNEQFF. Here the CDR3 DNA reads TGTGCCAGCAGCTTAGGACAGGGCAATGAGCAGTTCTTC.

The V gene is TRBV27, the J gene TRBJ2-1; possibly TRBD2 for D (6 bases). CDR3 size: 13 residues. Per germline, CDR1 MNHEY and CDR2 SMNVEV (reference sequence). V was clipped by 0 bases and J by 8 bases, with 8 bases between them. The CDR3 DNA is TGTGCCAGCAGTTTATCGTCGGGGGATGAGCAGTTCTTC. Translating it yields CASSLSSGDEQFF.

V gene TRBV15 combines with J gene TRBJ1-6; TRBD1 aligns across 7 bases. V lost 1 base to trimming and J lost 11 bases; unmatched junction nucleotides: 5. This CDR3 spans 14 amino acids. Germline CDR1 reads LNHNV; CDR2 reads YYDKDF (reference sequence). In DNA, the CDR3 is TGTGCCACCAGCAGAGGACAGGGAGGCCCACCCCTCCACTTT. Its protein is CATSRGQGGPPLHF. Full variable domain (remainder filled in from reference TRBV15 and TRBJ1-6): DAMVIQNPRYQVTQFGKPVTLSCSQTLNHNVMYWYQQKSSQAPKLLFHYYDKDFNNEADTPDNFQSRRPNTSFCFLDIRSPGLGDTAMYLCATSRGQGGPPLHFGNGTRLTVT.